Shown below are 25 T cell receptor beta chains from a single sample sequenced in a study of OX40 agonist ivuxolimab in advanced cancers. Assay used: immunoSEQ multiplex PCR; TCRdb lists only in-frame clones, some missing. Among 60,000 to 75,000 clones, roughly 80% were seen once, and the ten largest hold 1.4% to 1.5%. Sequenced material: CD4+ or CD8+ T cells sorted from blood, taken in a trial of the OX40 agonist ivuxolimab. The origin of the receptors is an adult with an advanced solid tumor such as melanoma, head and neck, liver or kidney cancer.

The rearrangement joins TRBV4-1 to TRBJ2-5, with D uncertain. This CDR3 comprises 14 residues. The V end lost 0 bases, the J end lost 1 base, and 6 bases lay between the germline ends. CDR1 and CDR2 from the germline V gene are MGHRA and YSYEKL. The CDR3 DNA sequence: TGCGCCAGCAGCCAAGACCCGTTCCAAGAGACCCAGTACTTC. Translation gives CASSQDPFQETQYF.

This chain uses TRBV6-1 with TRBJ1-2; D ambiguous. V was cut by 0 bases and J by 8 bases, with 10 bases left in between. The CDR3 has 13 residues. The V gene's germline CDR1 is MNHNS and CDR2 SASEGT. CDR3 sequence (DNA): TGTGCCAGCAGTGAAGCGCGGGTTGGCGGCTACACCTTC. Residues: CASSEARVGGYTF.

The CDR3 DNA reads TGTGCCTGGAGGGCCGGGACTTCTGACACAGATACGCAGTATTTT. This encodes CAWRAGTSDTDTQYF. V is TRBV30 and J is TRBJ2-3; the D gene is possibly TRBD2 (6 bases). Germline V lookup: CDR1 GTSNPN, CDR2 SVGIG (reference sequence). Trimming took off 3 bases at V and 2 bases at J, with 15 bases between the two ends. The CDR3 is 15 residues long.

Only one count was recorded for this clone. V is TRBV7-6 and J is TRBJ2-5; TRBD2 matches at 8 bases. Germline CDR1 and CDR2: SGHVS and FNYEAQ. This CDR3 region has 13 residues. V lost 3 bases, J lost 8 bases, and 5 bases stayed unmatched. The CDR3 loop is CASSFPGGTTQYF. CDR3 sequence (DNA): TGTGCCAGCAGCTTTCCGGGGGGGACAACCCAGTACTTC.

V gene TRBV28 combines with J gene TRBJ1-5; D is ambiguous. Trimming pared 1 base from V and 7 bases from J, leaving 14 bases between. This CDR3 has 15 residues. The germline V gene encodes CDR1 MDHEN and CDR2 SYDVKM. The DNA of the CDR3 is TGTGCCAGCAGTTTATTTGGGCCCTCGAGGCAGCCCCAGCATTTT. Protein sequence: CASSLFGPSRQPQHF.

The DNA for the CDR3 is TGTGCCTGGAATAAGGGAAATCCAGATTCACCCCTCCACTTT. It yields the protein CAWNKGNPDSPLHF. The chain couples TRBV30 to TRBJ1-6; no clear D. Germline loops: CDR1 GTSNPN, CDR2 SVGIG (reference sequence). Trimming removed 4 bases at V and 8 bases at J, with 15 bases between. The CDR3 has 14 residues.

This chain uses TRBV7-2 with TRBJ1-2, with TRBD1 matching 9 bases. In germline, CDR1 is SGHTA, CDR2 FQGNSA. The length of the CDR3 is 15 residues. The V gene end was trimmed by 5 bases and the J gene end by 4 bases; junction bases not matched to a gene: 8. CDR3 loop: CASSRGQGRIYGYTF. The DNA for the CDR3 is TGTGCCAGCAGCCGCGGACAGGGGCGAATCTATGGCTACACCTTC.

The CDR3 DNA is TGTGCCAGTAGTCCCACGGGGTTGAGTATCGGGGAGCTGTTTTTT. It codes for CASSPTGLSIGELFF. This chain links TRBV19 with TRBJ2-2, with D possibly matching TRBD2 (5 bases). The CDR3 totals 15 residues. CDR1 and CDR2 (germline): LNHDA, SQIVND (reference sequence). Trimming removed 5 bases at V and 7 bases at J, with 17 bases between.

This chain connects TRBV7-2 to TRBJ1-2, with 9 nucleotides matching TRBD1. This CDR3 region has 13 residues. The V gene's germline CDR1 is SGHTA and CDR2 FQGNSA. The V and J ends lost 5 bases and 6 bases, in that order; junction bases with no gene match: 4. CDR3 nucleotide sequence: TGTGCCAGCAGCCACCGGGACAGGGATGGCTACACCTTC. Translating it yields CASSHRDRDGYTF. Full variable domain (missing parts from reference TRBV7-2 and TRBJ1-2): GAGVSQSPSNKVTEKGKDVELRCDPISGHTALYWYRQSLGQGLEFLIYFQGNSAPDKSGLPSDRFSAERTGGSVSTLTIQRTQQEDSAVYLCASSHRDRDGYTFGSGTRLTVV.

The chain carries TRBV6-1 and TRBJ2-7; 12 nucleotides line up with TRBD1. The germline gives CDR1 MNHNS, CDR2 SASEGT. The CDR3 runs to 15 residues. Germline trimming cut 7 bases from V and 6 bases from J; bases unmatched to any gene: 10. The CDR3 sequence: CASTKPGQGAPEQYF. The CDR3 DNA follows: TGTGCCAGCACCAAACCGGGACAGGGGGCACCCGAGCAGTACTTC.

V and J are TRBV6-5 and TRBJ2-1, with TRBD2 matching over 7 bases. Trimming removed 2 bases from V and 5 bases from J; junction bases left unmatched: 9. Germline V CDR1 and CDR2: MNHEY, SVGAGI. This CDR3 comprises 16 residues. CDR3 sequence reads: CASSYRRDYRNNEQFF. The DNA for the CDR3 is TGTGCCAGCAGTTACAGGCGGGACTACCGCAACAATGAGCAGTTCTTC.

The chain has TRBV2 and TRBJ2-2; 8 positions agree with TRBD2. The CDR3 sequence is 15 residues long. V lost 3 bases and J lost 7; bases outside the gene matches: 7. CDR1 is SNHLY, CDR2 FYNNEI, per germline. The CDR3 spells CASSEAGGGIGELFF. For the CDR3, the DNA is TGTGCCAGCAGTGAGGCGGGGGGAGGGATCGGGGAGCTGTTTTTT.

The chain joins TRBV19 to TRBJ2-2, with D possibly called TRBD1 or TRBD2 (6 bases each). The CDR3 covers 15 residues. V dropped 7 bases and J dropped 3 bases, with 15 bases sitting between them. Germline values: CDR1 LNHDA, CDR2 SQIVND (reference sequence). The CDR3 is CASIHAGGDTGELFF. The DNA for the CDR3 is TGTGCCAGTATCCATGCCGGGGGCGACACCGGGGAGCTGTTTTTT. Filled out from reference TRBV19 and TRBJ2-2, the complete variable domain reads DGGITQSPKYLFRKEGQNVTLSCEQNLNHDAMYWYRQDPGQGLRLIYYSQIVNDFQKGDIAEGYSVSREKKESFPLTVTSAQKNPTAFYLCASIHAGGDTGELFFGEGSRLTVL.

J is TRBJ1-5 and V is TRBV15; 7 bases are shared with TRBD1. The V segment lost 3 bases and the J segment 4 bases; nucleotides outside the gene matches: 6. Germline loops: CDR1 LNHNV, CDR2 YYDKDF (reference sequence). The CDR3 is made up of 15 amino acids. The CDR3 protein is CATSRGLTGNQPQHF. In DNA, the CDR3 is TGTGCCACCAGCAGGGGACTGACAGGGAATCAGCCCCAGCATTTT.

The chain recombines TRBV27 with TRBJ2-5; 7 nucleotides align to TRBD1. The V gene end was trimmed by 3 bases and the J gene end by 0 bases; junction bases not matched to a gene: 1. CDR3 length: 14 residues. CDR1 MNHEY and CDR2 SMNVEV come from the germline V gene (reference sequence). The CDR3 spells CASSFRGYQETQYF. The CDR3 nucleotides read TGTGCCAGCAGTTTCAGGGGGTACCAAGAGACCCAGTACTTC.

CDR3 sequence reads: CASSVSLADTQYF. The CDR3, as DNA: TGTGCCAGCTCGGTCTCCCTAGCAGATACGCAGTATTTT. V and J are TRBV6-1 and TRBJ2-3, with D uncertain. Germline V gene sequence: CDR1 MNHNS, CDR2 SASEGT. The germline V and J ends were trimmed by 8 bases and 4 bases, with 13 bases remaining between them. The CDR3 loop spans 13 amino acids.

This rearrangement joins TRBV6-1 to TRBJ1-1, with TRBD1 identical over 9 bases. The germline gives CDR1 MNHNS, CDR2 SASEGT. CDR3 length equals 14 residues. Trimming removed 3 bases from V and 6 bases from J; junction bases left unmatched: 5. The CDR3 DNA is TGTGCCAGCAGTGAGCTGACAGGGGGGGCTGAAGCTTTCTTT. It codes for CASSELTGGAEAFF.

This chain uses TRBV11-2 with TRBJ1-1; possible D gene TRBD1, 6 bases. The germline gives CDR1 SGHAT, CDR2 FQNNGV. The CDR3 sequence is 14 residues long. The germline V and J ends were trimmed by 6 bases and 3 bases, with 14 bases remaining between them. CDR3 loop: CASSRNRADTEAFF. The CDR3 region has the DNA TGTGCCAGCAGTCGCAACAGGGCCGACACTGAAGCTTTCTTT. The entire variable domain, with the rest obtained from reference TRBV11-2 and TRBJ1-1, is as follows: EAGVAQSPRYKIIEKRQSVAFWCNPISGHATLYWYQQILGQGPKLLIQFQNNGVVDDSQLPKDRFSAERLKGVDSTLKIQPAKLEDSAVYLCASSRNRADTEAFFGQGTRLTVV.

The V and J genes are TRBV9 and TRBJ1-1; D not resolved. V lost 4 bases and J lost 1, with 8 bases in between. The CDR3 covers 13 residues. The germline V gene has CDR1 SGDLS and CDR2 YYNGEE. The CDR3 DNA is TGTGCCAGCAGCAGGAACACGAACACTGAAGCTTTCTTT. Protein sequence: CASSRNTNTEAFF.

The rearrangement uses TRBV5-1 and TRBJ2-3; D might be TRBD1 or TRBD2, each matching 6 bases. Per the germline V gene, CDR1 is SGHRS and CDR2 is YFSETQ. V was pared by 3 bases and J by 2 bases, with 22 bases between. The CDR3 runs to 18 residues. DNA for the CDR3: TGCGCCAGCAGCTCCTCTCCGATAGGGGGGAGAAACACAGATACGCAGTATTTT. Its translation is CASSSSPIGGRNTDTQYF.

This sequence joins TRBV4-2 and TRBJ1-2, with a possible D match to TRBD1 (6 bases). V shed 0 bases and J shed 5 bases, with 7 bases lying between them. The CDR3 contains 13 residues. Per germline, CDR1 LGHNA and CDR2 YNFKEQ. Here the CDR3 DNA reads TGTGCCAGCAGCCAAGACACAGGGTATGGCTACACCTTC. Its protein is CASSQDTGYGYTF.

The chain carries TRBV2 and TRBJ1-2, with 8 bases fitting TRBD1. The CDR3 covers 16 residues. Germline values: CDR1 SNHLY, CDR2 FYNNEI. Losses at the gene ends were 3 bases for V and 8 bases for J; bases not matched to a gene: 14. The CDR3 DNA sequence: TGTGCCAGCAGTGATTTACTGACAGGGGCGAAGGAGGGCTACACCTTC. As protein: CASSDLLTGAKEGYTF.

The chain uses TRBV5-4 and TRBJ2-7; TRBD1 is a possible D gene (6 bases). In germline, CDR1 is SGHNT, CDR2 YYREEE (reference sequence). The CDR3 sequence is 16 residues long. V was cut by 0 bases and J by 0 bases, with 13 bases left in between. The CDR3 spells CASSLGSRGASYEQYF. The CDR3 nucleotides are TGTGCCAGCAGCTTGGGGTCCAGGGGAGCCTCCTACGAGCAGTACTTC.

CDR3 region: CASRGQLNTGELFF. The CDR3 DNA reads as TGTGCCAGCCGAGGACAACTGAACACCGGGGAGCTGTTTTTT. This rearrangement joins TRBV11-2 to TRBJ2-2; D might be TRBD1 (5 bases). This CDR3 contains 14 residues. Germline values: CDR1 SGHAT, CDR2 FQNNGV. The V end was cut by 8 bases, the J end by 1 base, with 11 bases between.

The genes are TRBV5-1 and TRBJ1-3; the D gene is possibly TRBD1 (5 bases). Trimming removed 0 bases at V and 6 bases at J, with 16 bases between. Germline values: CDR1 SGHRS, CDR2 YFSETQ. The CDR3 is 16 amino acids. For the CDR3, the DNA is TGCGCCAGCAGCTTGGTCCCTTCGCAGGGAGAAAACACCATATATTTT. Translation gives CASSLVPSQGENTIYF. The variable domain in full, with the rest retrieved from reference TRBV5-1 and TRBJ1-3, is KAGVTQTPRYLIKTRGQQVTLSCSPISGHRSVSWYQQTPGQGLQFLFEYFSETQRNKGNFPGRFSGRQFSNSRSEMNVSTLELGDSALYLCASSLVPSQGENTIYFGEGSWLTVV.